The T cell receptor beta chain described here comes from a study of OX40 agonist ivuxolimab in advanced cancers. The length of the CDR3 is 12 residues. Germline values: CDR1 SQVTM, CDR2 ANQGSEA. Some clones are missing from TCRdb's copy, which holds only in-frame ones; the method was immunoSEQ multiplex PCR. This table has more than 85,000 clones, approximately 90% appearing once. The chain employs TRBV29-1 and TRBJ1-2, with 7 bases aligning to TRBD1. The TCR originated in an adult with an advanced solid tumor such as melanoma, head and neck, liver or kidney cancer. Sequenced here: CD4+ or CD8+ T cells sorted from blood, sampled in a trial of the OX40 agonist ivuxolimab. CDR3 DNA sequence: TGCAGTATATTGGAGGGGGCTGACGGCTACACCTTC. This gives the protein CSILEGADGYTF.